Below, one TCR beta chain is given with its context. Its antigen is unknown. The data belong to a study of cytomegalovirus exposure and HLA in healthy donors. Study-level results: TCR beta V- and J-gene trimming, according to a later analysis, was linked to a missense DCLRE1C variant.

The PCR employed 60 Vbeta primers together with 13 Jbeta primers. Profiled with immunoSEQ multiplex PCR; TCRdb holds only in-frame clones, not every one. The sample has approximately 160,000 clones, more than 65% seen once. CDR3 size: 13 residues. The germline CDR1 and CDR2 sequences are LNHDA and SQIVND (reference sequence). V was shortened by 3 bases and J by 1 base, with 7 bases between the two germline ends. The receptor was isolated from a woman in her twenties or thirties in good health and CMV-seronegative. This rearrangement joins TRBV19 to TRBJ2-7; TRBD1 is a possible D gene (5 bases). The sample taken for sequencing was PBMCs. The CDR3 is CASSMDTSYEQYF. CDR3 sequence (DNA): TGTGCCAGTAGTATGGACACTTCCTACGAGCAGTACTTC.